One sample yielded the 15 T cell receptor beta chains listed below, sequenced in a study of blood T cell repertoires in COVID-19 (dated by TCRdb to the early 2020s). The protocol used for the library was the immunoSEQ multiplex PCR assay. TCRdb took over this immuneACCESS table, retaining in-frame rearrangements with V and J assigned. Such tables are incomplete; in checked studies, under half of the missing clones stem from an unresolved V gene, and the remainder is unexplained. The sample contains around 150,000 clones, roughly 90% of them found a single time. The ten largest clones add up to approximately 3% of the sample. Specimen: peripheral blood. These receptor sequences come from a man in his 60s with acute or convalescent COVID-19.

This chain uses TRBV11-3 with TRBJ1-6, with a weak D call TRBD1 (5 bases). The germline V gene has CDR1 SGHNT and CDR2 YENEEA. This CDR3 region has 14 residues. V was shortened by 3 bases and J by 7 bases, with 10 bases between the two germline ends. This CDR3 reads CASSLGRENSPLHF. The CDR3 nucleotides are TGTGCCAGCAGCTTGGGCAGGGAAAATTCACCCCTCCACTTT.

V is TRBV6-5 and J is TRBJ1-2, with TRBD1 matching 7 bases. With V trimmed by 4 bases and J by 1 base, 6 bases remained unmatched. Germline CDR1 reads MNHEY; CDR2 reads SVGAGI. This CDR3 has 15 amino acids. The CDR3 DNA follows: TGTGCCAGCAGTTCAGGGGGACAGATTAACTATGGCTACACCTTC. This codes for CASSSGGQINYGYTF.

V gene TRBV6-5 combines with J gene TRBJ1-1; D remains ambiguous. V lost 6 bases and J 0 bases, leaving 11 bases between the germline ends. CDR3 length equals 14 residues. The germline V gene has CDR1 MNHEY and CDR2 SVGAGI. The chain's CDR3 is CASSKSPMNTEAFF. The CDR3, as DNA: TGTGCCAGCAGCAAGAGCCCCATGAACACTGAAGCTTTCTTT.

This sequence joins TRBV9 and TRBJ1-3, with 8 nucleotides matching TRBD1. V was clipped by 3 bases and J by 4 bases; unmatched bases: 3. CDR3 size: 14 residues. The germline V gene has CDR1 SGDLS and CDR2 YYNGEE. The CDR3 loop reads CASSGQGYGNTIYF. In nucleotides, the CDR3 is TGTGCCAGCAGCGGACAGGGGTACGGAAACACCATATATTTT.

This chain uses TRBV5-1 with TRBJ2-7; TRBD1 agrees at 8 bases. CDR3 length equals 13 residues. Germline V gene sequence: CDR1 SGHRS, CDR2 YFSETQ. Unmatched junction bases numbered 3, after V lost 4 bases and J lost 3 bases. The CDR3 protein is CASSPDRVYEQYF. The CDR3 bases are TGCGCCAGCAGCCCGGACAGGGTCTACGAGCAGTACTTC.

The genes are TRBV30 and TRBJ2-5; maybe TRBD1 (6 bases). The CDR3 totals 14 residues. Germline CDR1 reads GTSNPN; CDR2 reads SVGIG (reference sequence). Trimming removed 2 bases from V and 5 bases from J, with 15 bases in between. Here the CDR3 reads CAWSSDSNGETQYF. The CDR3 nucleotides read TGTGCCTGGAGTTCGGACAGCAACGGGGAGACCCAGTACTTC.

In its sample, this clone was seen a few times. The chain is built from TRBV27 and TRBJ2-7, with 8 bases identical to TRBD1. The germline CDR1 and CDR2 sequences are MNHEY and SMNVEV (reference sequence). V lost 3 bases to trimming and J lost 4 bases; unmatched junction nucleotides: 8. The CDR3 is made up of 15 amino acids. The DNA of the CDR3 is TGTGCCAGCAGTTTTCCCGGACAGGGCTTATACGAGCAGTACTTC. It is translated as CASSFPGQGLYEQYF.

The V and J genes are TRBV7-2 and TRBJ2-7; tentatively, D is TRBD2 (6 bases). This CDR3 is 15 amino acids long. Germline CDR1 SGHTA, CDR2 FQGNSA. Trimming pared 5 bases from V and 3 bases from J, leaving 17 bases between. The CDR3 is CASSRNEGLGYEQYF. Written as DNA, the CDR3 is TGTGCCAGCAGCCGGAACGAGGGACTGGGCTACGAGCAGTACTTC.

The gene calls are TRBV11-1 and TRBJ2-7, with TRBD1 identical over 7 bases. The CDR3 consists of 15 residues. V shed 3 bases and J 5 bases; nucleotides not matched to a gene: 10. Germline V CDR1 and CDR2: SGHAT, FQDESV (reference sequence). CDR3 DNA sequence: TGTGCCAGCAGCTTCTATCGGAACAGGGGACACGAGCAGTACTTC. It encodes CASSFYRNRGHEQYF.

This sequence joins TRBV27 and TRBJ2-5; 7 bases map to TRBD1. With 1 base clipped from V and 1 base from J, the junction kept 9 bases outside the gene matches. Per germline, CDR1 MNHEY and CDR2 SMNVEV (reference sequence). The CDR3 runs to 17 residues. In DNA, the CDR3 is TGTGCCAGCAGTTTATTTTCAGTCGGACAGGTCCAAGAGACCCAGTACTTC. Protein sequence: CASSLFSVGQVQETQYF.

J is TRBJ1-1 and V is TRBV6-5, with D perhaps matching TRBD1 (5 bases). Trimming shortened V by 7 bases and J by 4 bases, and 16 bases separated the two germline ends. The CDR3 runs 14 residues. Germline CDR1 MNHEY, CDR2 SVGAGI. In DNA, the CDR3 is TGTGCCAGCACCTGGGGCGTTGGGGTCACTGAAGCTTTCTTT. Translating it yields CASTWGVGVTEAFF.

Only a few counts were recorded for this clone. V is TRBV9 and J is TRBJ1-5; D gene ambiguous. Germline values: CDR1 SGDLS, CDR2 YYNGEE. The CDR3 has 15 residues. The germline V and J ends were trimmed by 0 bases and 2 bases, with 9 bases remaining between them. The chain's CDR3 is CASSVDGDGNQPQHF. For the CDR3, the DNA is TGTGCCAGCAGCGTAGACGGAGACGGCAATCAGCCCCAGCATTTT.

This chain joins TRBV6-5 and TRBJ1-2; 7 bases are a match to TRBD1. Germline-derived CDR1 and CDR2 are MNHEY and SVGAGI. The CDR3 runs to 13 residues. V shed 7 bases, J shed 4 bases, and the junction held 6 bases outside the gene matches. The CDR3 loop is CASIMGQLYGYTF. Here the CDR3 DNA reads TGTGCCAGCATTATGGGACAGCTCTATGGCTACACCTTC.

CDR3 coding DNA: TGTGCCAGCAGCTTGTTGGAGGGCTTGAACACTGAAGCTTTCTTT. Translated, it gives CASSLLEGLNTEAFF. V and J are TRBV5-6 and TRBJ1-1; D gene uncertain. The germline V gene has CDR1 SGHDT and CDR2 YYEEEE. Trimming took 1 base from V and 0 from J, leaving 10 bases between them. This CDR3 comprises 15 residues.

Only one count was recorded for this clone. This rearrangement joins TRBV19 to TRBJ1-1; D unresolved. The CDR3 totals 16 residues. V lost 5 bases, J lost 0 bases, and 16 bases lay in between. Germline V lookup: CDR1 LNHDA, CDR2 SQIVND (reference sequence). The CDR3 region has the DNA TGTGCCAGTAGTTTCGCTAGAGAGAAATTGAACACTGAAGCTTTCTTT. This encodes CASSFAREKLNTEAFF.